This TCR beta chain was observed in a study of lymphopenia after photon versus proton radiotherapy. Study results and caveats: Relative stability marked proton patients; photon patients lost diversity and naive cells.

As for this clone: Its antigen is still unknown.

This CDR3 is 15 amino acids long. Germline CDR1 is SGHTA and CDR2 is FQGNSA. V lost 4 bases to trimming and J lost 6 bases; unmatched junction nucleotides: 10. Clones were sequenced by immunoSEQ multiplex PCR, and TCRdb holds only the in-frame ones, with some missing. The sample gives 15,000 or so clones, less than 90% of which show up once; 45% to 60% is in the top ten. Here the sequenced sample was peripheral blood, taken from a patient treated with proton-based radiotherapy. The chain employs TRBV7-2 and TRBJ2-3, with 7 bases fitting TRBD1. This receptor was taken from a woman in her fifties or sixties with cholangiocarcinoma. Some clones in this sample may be carry-over from other donors' samples. CDR3 nucleotides: TGTGCCAGCAGCTATAGGGGGCGGTCCCCGGATACGCAGTATTTT. Protein sequence: CASSYRGRSPDTQYF.